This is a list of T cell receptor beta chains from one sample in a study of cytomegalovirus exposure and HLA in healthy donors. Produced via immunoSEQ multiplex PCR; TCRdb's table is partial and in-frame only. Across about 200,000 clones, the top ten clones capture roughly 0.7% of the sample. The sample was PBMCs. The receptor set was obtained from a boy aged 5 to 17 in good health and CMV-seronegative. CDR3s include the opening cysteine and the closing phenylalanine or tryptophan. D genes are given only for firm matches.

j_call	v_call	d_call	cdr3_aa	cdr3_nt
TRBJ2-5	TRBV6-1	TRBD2	CATLTSGGSRNQYF	TGTGCCACCCTGACTAGCGGGGGATCAAGGAACCAGTACTTC
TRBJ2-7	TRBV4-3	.	CASSQVQGSTYEQYF	TGCGCCAGCAGCCAAGTACAGGGATCCACCTACGAGCAGTACTTC
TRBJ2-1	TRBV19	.	CASRRKNRVSHNEQFF	TGTGCCAGCAGGAGAAAGAACAGGGTCAGCCACAATGAGCAGTTCTTC
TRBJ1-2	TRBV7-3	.	CASSSFGGGNYGYTF	TGTGCCAGCAGCTCGTTTGGGGGCGGGAACTATGGCTACACCTTC
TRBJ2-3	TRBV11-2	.	CASSFGTDTQYF	TGTGCCAGCAGCTTCGGTACGGATACGCAGTATTTT
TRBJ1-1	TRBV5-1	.	CASSLQGQNTEAFF	TGCGCCAGCAGCTTGCAGGGTCAGAACACTGAAGCTTTCTTT
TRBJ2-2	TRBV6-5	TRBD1	CASSYGQGANTGELFF	TGTGCCAGCAGCTACGGACAGGGGGCGAACACCGGGGAGCTGTTTTTT
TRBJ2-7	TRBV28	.	CASTRGASYEQYF	TGTGCCAGCACCCGGGGGGCCTCCTACGAGCAGTACTTC
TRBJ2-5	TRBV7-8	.	CASSRGGFQETQYF	TGTGCCAGCAGCCGAGGGGGATTCCAAGAGACCCAGTACTTC
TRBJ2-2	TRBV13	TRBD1	CASSSTDRGLNGELFF	TGTGCCAGCAGCTCGACGGACAGGGGGTTAAACGGGGAGCTGTTTTTT
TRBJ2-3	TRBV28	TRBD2	CASSSTSGDSTDTQYF	TGTGCCAGCAGTTCGACTAGCGGGGATAGCACAGATACGCAGTATTTT
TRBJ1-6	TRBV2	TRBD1	CAGSAGTGASNSPLHF	TGTGCCGGCAGTGCCGGGACAGGGGCCTCCAATTCACCCCTCCACTTT
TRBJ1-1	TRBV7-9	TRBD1	CASSLSAGRVRQGNTEAFF	TGTGCCAGCAGCTTATCCGCCGGTAGGGTACGACAGGGTAACACTGAAGCTTTCTTT
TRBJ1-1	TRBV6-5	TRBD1	CASSSGQGETEAFF	TGTGCCAGCAGTTCGGGACAGGGGGAAACTGAAGCTTTCTTT
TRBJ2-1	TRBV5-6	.	CASSRGVWDEQFF	TGTGCCAGCAGTCGCGGGGTTTGGGATGAGCAGTTCTTC
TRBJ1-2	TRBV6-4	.	CASSVRVLGGYTF	TGTGCCAGCAGTGTTCGGGTACTGGGTGGCTACACCTTC
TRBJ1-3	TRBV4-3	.	CASSGEARISGNTIYF	TGCGCCAGCAGCGGGGAGGCAAGGATCTCTGGAAACACCATATATTTT
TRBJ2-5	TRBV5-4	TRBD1	CASSLDFGGQGIEETQYF	TGTGCCAGCAGCTTGGACTTTGGTGGACAGGGTATTGAAGAGACCCAGTACTTC
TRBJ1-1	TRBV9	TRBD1	CASSGEDRATEAFF	TGTGCCAGCAGCGGAGAGGACAGGGCCACTGAAGCTTTCTTT
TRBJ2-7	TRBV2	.	CASSEVYSISSYEQYF	TGTGCCAGCAGTGAAGTCTACAGTATCTCGTCCTACGAGCAGTACTTC
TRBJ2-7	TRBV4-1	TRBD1	CASSHPGQGTYEQYF	TGCGCCAGCAGCCATCCGGGACAGGGAACCTACGAGCAGTACTTC
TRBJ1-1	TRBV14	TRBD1	CASSQYKGQVGGTEAFF	TGTGCCAGCAGCCAATATAAAGGACAGGTGGGGGGCACTGAAGCTTTCTTT
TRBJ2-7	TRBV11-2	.	CASSPPVEGYNEQYF	TGTGCCAGCAGCCCCCCCGTGGAGGGTTACAACGAGCAGTACTTC
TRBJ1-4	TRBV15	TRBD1	CATSRGTGAEKLFF	TGTGCCACCAGCAGAGGGACAGGAGCAGAGAAACTGTTTTTT
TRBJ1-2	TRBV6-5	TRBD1	CASTQQDRGPGGYTF	TGTGCCAGCACCCAGCAGGACAGGGGGCCTGGTGGCTACACCTTC
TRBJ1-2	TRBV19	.	CASLIVWGRDGYTF	TGTGCCAGCCTAATAGTCTGGGGGCGGGATGGCTACACCTTC